This TCR beta chain was retrieved from a study of T cells in Graves' hyperthyroidism and ophthalmopathy. V dropped 7 bases and J dropped 2; count of bases not matched to a gene: 7. The germline V gene has CDR1 SGHVS and CDR2 FNYEAQ. This CDR3 region has 15 residues. The TCR beta CDR3 regions underwent amplification using RNA transcripts as the source. During a first-round RT-PCR of the TCR CDR3, the HTBI primer set was used. TCRdb independently ran MiXCR on the multiplex PCR reads; one entry per CDR3 protein. The sample consists of about 500,000 distinct CDR3 sequences, over 45% of them appearing once. This clonotype was detected ten times or more. What it recognizes is unknown. Researchers barred patients who had uncontrolled infection, other autoimmune disease, pregnancy or lactation. For the diagnoses, clinical symptoms, serum thyroxine and TRAb, thyroid ultrasound and orbital computed tomography were used.

Notes on the study in general: A model using 13 V-J features told ophthalmopathy apart from stable hyperthyroidism. Clonotypes that were expanded in thyroid above 0.001 mostly appeared in blood too.

The origin of this receptor is an adult woman with Graves' disease, either hyperthyroidism or ophthalmopathy (not recorded which). The rearrangement joins TRBV7-6 to TRBJ2-2; 7 positions match TRBD2. Sequences were obtained from peripheral blood or thyroid tissue (not recorded which). CDR3 nucleotide sequence: TGTGCCAGCACCCCGGCTAGCGGCAACACCGGGGAGCTGTTTTTT. As protein: CASTPASGNTGELFF.